This T cell receptor beta chain derives from a study of shared clonotypes between healthy human individuals. Concerning this clone itself: A junction end diverges from the germline sequence, so it may reflect a read error.

Germline assignment: CDR1 SGHDT and CDR2 YYEEEE. The CDR3 loop spans 16 amino acids. The assay was immunoSEQ multiplex PCR, and TCRdb's table has in-frame clones only and misses some. The sample includes 2 million to 2.5 million clones, approximately 95% seen only once; the top ten take more than 0.1%. The chain links TRBV5-6 to TRBJ1-2, with TRBD1 as a possible D gene (5 bases). The sequence came from a young man in good health. Sequenced input: naive CD4+ T cells sorted from blood. Subset noted: CD45RA+ positively selected. For the CDR3, the DNA is TGTGCCGGCAGCTTGGTCCCTCGGGGGTTGAACTATGGCTACACCTTC. Translated: CAGSLVPRGLNYGYTF.